Sequencing of this TCR beta chain was carried out in a study of tumor-infiltrating lymphocytes in primary liver carcinoma. As for the study in general: The study reported T1-T3 N0M0 tumors spanning 4.2 to 10 cm.

TCR beta cDNA was made from approximately 500 ng total RNA with a constant-region primer. Modified slightly, ARM-PCR produced TCR beta libraries over three nested multiplex PCR rounds. TCRdb re-called the multiplex PCR reads through MiXCR, storing one row per CDR3 protein. Seen here are a few hundred thousand distinct CDR3 sequences, 58% observed once, and the top ten hold 15% to 20%. Unsorted whole blood yielded blood RNA, and germline DNA was extracted as well. Before the surgical procedure, four milliliters of peripheral blood were collected. This clonotype was found many times. The sequenced sample consisted of peripheral blood. This receptor was obtained from a woman in her twenties or thirties with primary liver carcinoma and hepatitis B virus infection.

Written as DNA, the CDR3 is TGTGCCAGCAGTCGGAACGGTGGGGCCAGCTCCTACAATGAGCAGTTCTTC. It translates to CASSRNGGASSYNEQFF. The chain has TRBV6-6 and TRBJ2-1, with D perhaps matching TRBD1 (5 bases). CDR1 MNHNY and CDR2 SVGAGI come from the germline V gene (reference sequence). The length of the CDR3 is 17 residues. V was shortened by 5 bases and J by 0 bases, with 17 bases between the two germline ends.